Listed below are T cell receptor beta chains from one sample, sequenced in a study of T cell responses to AZD1222 COVID-19 vaccine. Some clones are missing from TCRdb's copy, which holds only in-frame ones; the method was immunoSEQ multiplex PCR. The sample has some 130,000 clones; over 85% are singletons. The sample in question was peripheral blood, obtained 28 days after the second AZD1222 dose. The receptors were sampled from an adult who received the AZD1222 COVID-19 vaccine. Each CDR3 is given with its conserved first and last residue. The order of the fields is J gene, CDR3 length, D gene, clone size, V gene, CDR3 protein, CDR3 DNA. The D gene is left open where the match is weak. Size is stated for part of the rows, as once, few or many counts, or as a class when the clone is expanded.

TRBJ2-1	16	.	.	TRBV21-1	CATPVRGAPGGNEQFF	TGTGCCACCCCCGTCAGAGGCGCCCCGGGGGGCAATGAGCAGTTCTTC
TRBJ1-2	16	TRBD1	.	TRBV4-1	CASSRDGQGQYYGYTF	TGCGCCAGCAGCCGGGACGGACAGGGGCAGTACTATGGCTACACCTTC
TRBJ1-2	16	.	.	TRBV28	CASSLSEGVTFYGYTF	TGTGCCAGCAGTTTATCAGAAGGCGTCACCTTCTATGGCTACACCTTC
TRBJ1-1	14	.	.	TRBV4-1	CASSNHKGQVEAFF	TGCGCCAGCAGCAATCACAAGGGGCAGGTCGAAGCTTTCTTT
TRBJ1-1	14	.	.	TRBV5-5	CATRSEGGNTEAFF	TGTGCCACCCGGAGTGAGGGGGGGAACACTGAAGCTTTCTTT
TRBJ2-3	14	.	.	TRBV5-4	CASSPGGSTDTQYF	TGTGCCAGCAGCCCCGGCGGGTCGACAGATACGCAGTATTTT
TRBJ1-4	14	.	.	TRBV18	CASSPSSRGEKLFF	TGTGCCAGCTCACCTTCTTCAAGGGGTGAAAAACTGTTTTTT
TRBJ1-6	16	.	.	TRBV10-2	CASSLTKRGANSPLHF	TGCGCCAGCAGTTTGACAAAGAGAGGAGCAAATTCACCCCTCCACTTT
TRBJ2-1	12	.	.	TRBV24-1	CATSDGRSEQFF	TGTGCCACCAGTGATGGGAGGAGTGAGCAGTTCTTC
TRBJ2-6	14	.	.	TRBV6-5	CASRSNSGANVLTF	TGTGCCAGCCGGTCTAACTCTGGGGCCAACGTCCTGACTTTC
TRBJ1-6	15	.	.	TRBV7-2	CASSSGVQGGSPLHF	TGTGCCAGCAGCTCAGGGGTACAGGGTGGTTCACCCCTCCACTTT
TRBJ2-1	12	.	.	TRBV4-2	CASSQATGEQFF	TGTGCCAGCAGCCAAGCCACGGGTGAGCAGTTCTTC
TRBJ2-1	15	.	.	TRBV3-1/TRBV3-2	CASSQVGKFYNEQFF	TGTGCCAGCAGCCAAGTGGGGAAGTTTTACAATGAGCAGTTCTTC
TRBJ2-6	14	.	once	TRBV11-2	CASSPHLGANVLTF	TGTGCCAGCAGCCCACACCTAGGGGCCAACGTCCTGACTTTC
TRBJ1-5	14	.	.	TRBV18	CASSPRYSNQPQHF	TGTGCCAGCTCACCTCGTTACAGCAATCAGCCCCAGCATTTT
TRBJ2-5	14	TRBD1	.	TRBV6-2/TRBV6-3	CASSTRDRVETQYF	TGTGCCAGCAGTACTCGGGACAGGGTTGAGACCCAGTACTTC
TRBJ1-5	18	TRBD1	.	TRBV13	CASSLVPGQGYSNQPQHF	TGTGCCAGCAGCTTAGTACCGGGACAGGGTTATAGCAATCAGCCCCAGCATTTT
TRBJ2-2	15	.	.	TRBV7-7	CASSPSTLNTGELFF	TGTGCTAGCAGCCCCTCCACACTGAACACCGGGGAGCTGTTTTTT
TRBJ1-5	12	TRBD1	.	TRBV19	CASRTGSQPQHF	TGTGCCAGTAGGACAGGGTCACAGCCCCAGCATTTT
TRBJ1-6	13	.	once	TRBV2	CASSVAGISPLHF	TGTGCCAGCAGTGTTGCAGGGATCTCACCCCTCCACTTT
TRBJ1-3	15	.	.	TRBV7-9	CASKFFAASGNTIYF	TGTGCCAGCAAGTTTTTCGCCGCGTCTGGAAACACCATATATTTT
TRBJ2-5	16	.	.	TRBV10-1	CASTGDQGQYQETQYF	TGCGCCAGCACGGGGGATCAGGGCCAATACCAAGAGACCCAGTACTTC
TRBJ1-1	16	.	.	TRBV5-8	CASSSGEWIRNTEAFF	TGTGCCAGCAGCTCGGGGGAATGGATTCGGAACACTGAAGCTTTCTTT
TRBJ1-2	12	.	.	TRBV12-3/TRBV12-4	CASSFSGYGYTF	TGTGCCAGCAGTTTTTCGGGTTATGGCTACACCTTC
TRBJ1-1	17	.	.	TRBV9	CASSVAQGMGGHTEAFF	TGTGCCAGCAGCGTAGCGCAAGGGATGGGAGGGCACACTGAAGCTTTCTTT
TRBJ1-6	17	.	.	TRBV5-6	CASSRGQHHRYNSPLHF	TGTGCCAGCAGCCGAGGACAGCATCACAGGTATAATTCACCCCTCCACTTT
TRBJ1-5	15	TRBD1	.	TRBV4-1	CASSQSDRAGQPQHF	TGCGCCAGCAGCCAAAGCGACAGGGCTGGTCAGCCCCAGCATTTT
TRBJ1-6	16	TRBD1	.	TRBV4-1	CASSQVVRDRNSPLHF	TGCGCCAGCAGCCAAGTGGTTCGGGACAGAAATTCACCCCTCCACTTT
TRBJ1-1	13	.	.	TRBV6-1	CASSQAMNTEAFF	TGTGCCAGCAGTCAAGCCATGAACACTGAAGCTTTCTTT
TRBJ1-5	14	.	.	TRBV24-1	CATKVRGGNQPQHF	TGTGCCACCAAAGTTCGAGGGGGCAATCAGCCCCAGCATTTT
TRBJ2-5	14	.	.	TRBV2	CASSEGLAWETQYF	TGTGCCAGCAGTGAAGGGCTAGCATGGGAGACCCAGTACTTC
TRBJ2-1	16	TRBD2	.	TRBV10-3	CAIRGGAGSAYNEQFF	TGTGCCATCAGGGGCGGAGCGGGGTCTGCCTACAATGAGCAGTTCTTC
TRBJ2-3	15	TRBD2	.	TRBV13	CASSLSGGTLKTQYF	TGTGCCAGCAGCCTTAGCGGGGGTACCCTTAAGACGCAGTATTTT
TRBJ1-1	11	.	.	TRBV21-1	CASSKEYEAFF	TGTGCCAGCAGCAAGGAGTATGAAGCTTTCTTT
TRBJ1-5	16	.	.	TRBV3-1/TRBV3-2	CASSQEGGARNQPQHF	TGTGCCAGCAGCCAAGAGGGGGGGGCGAGGAATCAGCCCCAGCATTTT
TRBJ2-3	15	TRBD2	.	TRBV28	CASSVVAGGTDTQYF	TGTGCCAGCAGTGTAGTAGCGGGAGGCACAGATACGCAGTATTTT
TRBJ2-7	12	TRBD2	.	TRBV30	CAWSGGGKEQYF	TGTGCCTGGAGTGGCGGGGGTAAGGAGCAGTACTTC
TRBJ2-6	18	TRBD1	.	TRBV5-5	CASSLGTGGFAGANVLTF	TGTGCCAGCAGCTTGGGGACAGGGGGTTTCGCTGGGGCCAACGTCCTGACTTTC
TRBJ2-1	14	TRBD1	.	TRBV6-4	CASSPSGTGDEQFF	TGTGCCAGCAGTCCTTCCGGGACAGGGGATGAGCAGTTCTTC
TRBJ2-5	14	TRBD1	.	TRBV5-8	CASSLGQGKETQYF	TGTGCCAGCAGCTTGGGACAGGGGAAAGAGACCCAGTACTTC
TRBJ2-2	13	.	once	TRBV5-1	CASSLWGAGELFF	TGCGCCAGCAGCTTGTGGGGGGCCGGGGAGCTGTTTTTT
TRBJ1-5	13	.	.	TRBV2	CASTVSEGQPQHF	TGTGCCAGCACTGTGAGCGAGGGGCAGCCCCAGCATTTT
TRBJ1-2	13	.	.	TRBV19	CASSTRTEYGYTF	TGTGCCAGTAGTACCAGGACAGAATATGGCTACACCTTC
TRBJ2-4	13	.	.	TRBV18	CASSPLTSHSQYF	TGTGCCAGCTCACCACTTACGTCCCATTCACAGTACTTC
TRBJ1-6	14	.	.	TRBV6-6	CASSEDTRNSPLHF	TGTGCCAGCAGCGAAGACACAAGAAATTCACCCCTCCACTTT
TRBJ1-6	17	.	.	TRBV27	CASSLSPRRVRDSPLHF	TGTGCCAGCAGTTTATCCCCGCGGCGGGTTCGGGATTCACCCCTCCACTTT
TRBJ1-4	14	.	once	TRBV5-1	CASSLTTAHEKLFF	TGCGCCAGCAGCTTGACGACAGCCCACGAAAAACTGTTTTTT
TRBJ1-4	15	.	once	TRBV11-3	CASSASGPTNEKLFF	TGTGCCAGCAGCGCCTCAGGGCCGACTAATGAAAAACTGTTTTTT
TRBJ1-1	10	.	.	TRBV12-3/TRBV12-4	CATMNTEAFF	TGTGCAACCATGAACACTGAAGCTTTCTTT
TRBJ2-3	16	.	.	TRBV7-2	CASSLRQVGGADTQYF	TGTGCCAGCAGCCTCCGCCAAGTAGGGGGGGCAGATACGCAGTATTTT
TRBJ2-7	16	.	.	TRBV3-1/TRBV3-2	CASSQAGRGFTYEQYF	TGTGCCAGCAGCCAAGCTGGGCGGGGTTTCACCTACGAGCAGTACTTC
TRBJ2-5	16	TRBD2	.	TRBV7-8	CASSFLAGGREETQYF	TGTGCCAGCAGCTTTCTAGCGGGGGGGCGGGAAGAGACCCAGTACTTC